The clone carrying this TCR beta chain was counted a few times. Its target is unknown. A much larger clone lies a single base off, so this may be a read error. No conserved phenylalanine or tryptophan ends this CDR3, so it is likely a read error. The sample comes from a study of T cells in Graves' hyperthyroidism and ophthalmopathy. RNA transcripts yielded amplified TCR beta CDR3 regions. Using the HTBI primer set, a first-round RT-PCR was run on the TCR CDR3. TCRdb re-called the multiplex PCR reads with MiXCR, one entry per CDR3 protein. The sample lists 300,000 to 350,000 distinct CDR3 sequences; 11% to 15% were seen once. The hyperthyroidism patients had all been newly diagnosed, and their disease duration was under 2 months. Their ages ranged from 18 to 65 years. General observations from the study: The majority of expanded thyroid clonotypes above 0.001 also appeared in blood.

This CDR3 comprises 14 residues. V lost 3 bases, J lost 7 bases, and 15 bases lay in between. CDR1 and CDR2 (germline): ENHRY, SYGVKD. This chain links TRBV10-3 with TRBJ1-1, with unresolved D. The sample consisted of blood. The sequence came from a woman in her twenties or thirties with Graves' hyperthyroidism. The DNA of the CDR3 is TGTGCCATCAGTGAATTAGGCGGGTTCGGTGAAGCTTTCGTT. This codes for CAISELGGFGEAFV.